This TCR beta chain was identified during a study of B cell selection in AIRE deficiency. About this clone itself: Its antigen remains unidentified.

Sorted regulatory T cells were CD4-positive, CD25-high and CD127-low or negative. As processed by the authors: Pooled Tregs gave roughly 62,000 patient and some 100,000 donor TCRbeta sequences. Generated by immunoSEQ multiplex PCR, the TCRdb table keeps only in-frame clones and is missing some. From that table come the V and J calls and clone size; the DNA was used to work out D and trimming. Of over 20,000 clones in the sample, approximately 92% are singletons; the top ten hold approximately 1.1%. V was trimmed by 0 bases and J by 4 bases, leaving 5 bases between them. The germline gives CDR1 MNHEY, CDR2 SMNVEV (reference sequence). This CDR3 has 13 residues. General study results and limits: Patient Tconv and Treg cells showed healthy-like TCRBV usage, CDR3 length, diversity.

The sequence came from a human donor in good health. This chain uses TRBV27 with TRBJ2-3; no clear D. Sequenced material: CD4+CD25+ Tregs sorted from PBMCs. Here the CDR3 reads CASSLSGSDTQYF. CDR3 DNA sequence: TGTGCCAGCAGTTTATCTGGCTCAGATACGCAGTATTTT.